This record covers a single T cell receptor (beta chain). Its matching antigen is unknown. The data were obtained in a study of lymphopenia after photon versus proton radiotherapy. Overall study findings and caveats: In patients who died, overall survival fell as post-nadir TCR diversity dropped more. Post-nadir diversity loss with photons came from oligoclonal expansion, particularly CD8+ Temra cells. Authors raise, but do not show, better survival with proton therapy. Relative stability marked proton patients; photon patients lost diversity and naive cells.

The CDR3 contains 16 residues. J was trimmed by 1 base and V by 5 bases; bases with no gene match: 10. Germline V gene lookup returns CDR1 KGHSH and CDR2 LQKENI. TCRdb keeps only in-frame clones here, not all; method: immunoSEQ multiplex PCR. The table lists 20,000 to 25,000 clones, more than 80% of them singletons, with about 23% in the top ten. This clonotype was sampled from a middle-aged man with gastric cancer. The genes are TRBV18 and TRBJ1-2; 7 bases line up with TRBD1. The material sequenced was peripheral blood, taken from a patient treated with photon-based radiotherapy. In nucleotides, the CDR3 is TGTGCCAGCTCAGGCTATCGGGACAGTGATAACTATGGCTACACCTTC. This sequence encodes CASSGYRDSDNYGYTF.